These 23 T cell receptor beta chains came from one sample sequenced in a study of blood T cell repertoires in COVID-19. The repertoire was sequenced with immunoSEQ multiplex PCR; TCRdb's copy has only in-frame clones and lacks some. Of 140,000 to 150,000 clones listed, just under 85% were seen once; the top ten hold about 3.1%. Sequencing used peripheral blood. Receptor source: a woman aged 40 to 50 with active or convalescent COVID-19.

The gene calls are TRBV6-2 or TRBV6-3 and TRBJ1-2; 10 nucleotides line up with TRBD1. The germline gives CDR1 MNHEY, CDR2 SVGEGT. After removal of 2 bases from V and 8 bases from J, the junction contained 11 bases not matched to a gene. The CDR3 sequence is 16 residues long. The CDR3 loop reads CASSYGDRGAWFGYTF. CDR3 sequence (DNA): TGTGCCAGCAGTTACGGGGACAGGGGTGCATGGTTCGGCTACACCTTC.

The rearrangement links TRBV23-1 to TRBJ2-7; D is undetermined. TRBV23-1 is sorted into the ORF group, with uncertain function. This CDR3 is built from 11 residues. Trimming removed 5 bases at V and 7 bases at J, with 9 bases between. DNA of the CDR3: TGCGCCAGCAGTGAGGTTGGGGAGCAGTACTTC. As protein: CASSEVGEQYF.

Points on this clone: In the same sample, other DNA sequences code for this CDR3. V is TRBV11-2 and J is TRBJ1-1, with D unclear. Germline CDR1 and CDR2: SGHAT and FQNNGV. V was trimmed by 1 base and J by 1 base, leaving 4 bases between them. The CDR3 consists of 13 residues. Written as DNA, the CDR3 is TGTGCCAGCAGCTTAGCGGGGAACACTGAAGCTTTCTTT. Translated: CASSLAGNTEAFF.

The count of this clone is one. This chain connects TRBV20-1 to TRBJ1-3; a possible D gene is TRBD1 (6 bases). The CDR3 has 18 residues. CDR1 is DFQATT and CDR2 is SNEGSKA in the germline V gene (reference sequence). Trimming removed 3 bases at V and 0 bases at J, with 21 bases between. The CDR3 DNA reads TGCAGTGCTAGTTCGGTGCGGGGGGCTACCTTCTCTGGAAACACCATATATTTT. Amino acids: CSASSVRGATFSGNTIYF.

The rearrangement joins TRBV5-1 to TRBJ2-1; 15 nucleotides line up with TRBD2. This CDR3 region has 19 residues. J was trimmed by 0 bases and V by 3 bases; bases with no gene match: 7. Germline CDR1 and CDR2: SGHRS and YFSETQ. The CDR3 nucleotides read TGCGCCAGCAGCTCCCGAGGGACTAGCGGGGGGTACTCCTACAATGAGCAGTTCTTC. It is translated as CASSSRGTSGGYSYNEQFF.

V is TRBV12-5 and J is TRBJ1-2; TRBD1 matches 10 bases. V lost 3 bases to trimming and J lost 3 bases; unmatched junction nucleotides: 4. The CDR3 totals 15 residues. Germline V lookup: CDR1 LGHNT, CDR2 FRNRAP. The CDR3 nucleotides are TGTGCTAGTGGTTTAACCGGGACAGGGGACTATGGCTACACCTTC. This encodes CASGLTGTGDYGYTF.

The rearrangement links TRBV9 to TRBJ1-6; D is perhaps TRBD1 (5 bases). This CDR3 contains 15 residues. Germline CDR1 reads SGDLS; CDR2 reads YYNGEE. The germline V and J ends were trimmed by 0 bases and 8 bases, with 12 bases remaining between them. The CDR3 region is CASSVAWGVDSPLHF. The CDR3 DNA follows: TGTGCCAGCAGCGTAGCGTGGGGCGTTGATTCACCCCTCCACTTT.

The CDR3 region is CASNPRQGGSEKLFF. CDR3 DNA: TGTGCCAGCAACCCACGACAGGGTGGGAGTGAAAAACTGTTTTTT. The V and J genes are TRBV27 and TRBJ1-4, with 7 bases identical to TRBD1. CDR3 length: 15 residues. Germline V lookup: CDR1 MNHEY, CDR2 SMNVEV (reference sequence). With 7 bases clipped from V and 7 bases from J, the junction kept 12 bases outside the gene matches.

The rearrangement joins TRBV7-2 to TRBJ2-1; D unresolved. The CDR3 runs 15 residues. From germline, CDR1 is SGHTA and CDR2 FQGNSA. V was trimmed by 1 base and J by 4 bases, leaving 11 bases between them. This CDR3 reads CASSLVDWSYNEQFF. Here the CDR3 DNA reads TGTGCCAGCAGCTTAGTCGACTGGTCTTACAATGAGCAGTTCTTC.

The gene calls are TRBV7-8 and TRBJ2-2; D gene ambiguous. Germline lookup yields CDR1 SGHVS and CDR2 FQNEAQ. Trimming stripped 5 bases from V and 5 bases from J, with 9 bases between. The CDR3 totals 13 residues. In DNA, the CDR3 is TGTGCCAGCAGCCGTTCAGTGACCGGGGAGCTGTTTTTT. This translates into CASSRSVTGELFF.

The chain employs TRBV11-2 and TRBJ1-6, with 9 bases aligning to TRBD1. This CDR3 spans 15 amino acids. Germline V gene lookup returns CDR1 SGHAT and CDR2 FQNNGV. J was trimmed by 6 bases and V by 2 bases; bases with no gene match: 2. The CDR3 sequence is CASSLPTGGNSPLHF. As DNA, the CDR3 is TGTGCCAGCAGCTTACCGACAGGGGGTAATTCACCCCTCCACTTT.

This chain joins TRBV28 and TRBJ2-7; TRBD1 matches at 9 bases. J was trimmed by 0 bases and V by 7 bases; bases with no gene match: 4. This CDR3 is built from 14 residues. Germline V CDR1 and CDR2: MDHEN, SYDVKM. The CDR3 here is CASTSQGASYEQYF. The CDR3 nucleotides read TGTGCCAGCACCTCACAGGGGGCCTCCTACGAGCAGTACTTC.

The V call is TRBV5-1, the J call TRBJ2-1, with D tentatively TRBD2 (6 bases). Looked up from germline, CDR1 is SGHRS and CDR2 is YFSETQ. Deletions cut 0 bases from V and 4 bases from J, with 11 bases between. The CDR3 runs to 15 residues. The CDR3 sequence: CASSLGDSTYNEQFF. CDR3 sequence (DNA): TGCGCCAGCAGCTTGGGGGACTCGACATACAATGAGCAGTTCTTC.

This chain connects TRBV25-1 to TRBJ2-7; 9 positions agree with TRBD1. V lost 5 bases and J lost 6; bases outside the gene matches: 14. In germline, CDR1 is MGHDK, CDR2 SYGVNS. CDR3 size: 16 residues. The DNA for the CDR3 is TGTGCCAGCAGTCCACCTTCCGGGACAGGGAGTCGCGAGCAGTACTTC. The encoded protein is CASSPPSGTGSREQYF.

The rearrangement uses TRBV19 and TRBJ2-1; D not certain. CDR1 LNHDA and CDR2 SQIVND come from the germline V gene (reference sequence). The CDR3 length is 11 residues. The V and J ends lost 3 bases and 5 bases respectively, with 2 bases between them. CDR3 sequence: CASSINNEQFF. The CDR3 coding sequence is TGTGCCAGTAGTATTAACAATGAGCAGTTCTTC. Full variable domain (outside the CDR3, taken from reference TRBV19 and TRBJ2-1): DGGITQSPKYLFRKEGQNVTLSCEQNLNHDAMYWYRQDPGQGLRLIYYSQIVNDFQKGDIAEGYSVSREKKESFPLTVTSAQKNPTAFYLCASSINNEQFFGPGTRLTVL.

The CDR3 here is CASSFGTWSSYEQYF. The DNA for the CDR3 is TGTGCCAGCAGTTTCGGGACTTGGAGCTCCTACGAGCAGTACTTC. The chain is built from TRBV27 and TRBJ2-7; perhaps TRBD2 as D (6 bases). The CDR3 loop spans 15 amino acids. V lost 3 bases and J 0 bases, leaving 12 bases between the germline ends. The V gene's germline CDR1 is MNHEY and CDR2 SMNVEV (reference sequence).

The V call is TRBV5-8, the J call TRBJ1-4; D is undetermined. CDR3 length: 14 amino acids. Trimming removed 3 bases from V and 2 bases from J, with 8 bases in between. CDR1 is SGHTS and CDR2 is YDEGEE in the germline V gene. Here the CDR3 DNA reads TGTGCCAGCAGCTCGGGGAGGACTAATGAAAAACTGTTTTTT. This sequence encodes CASSSGRTNEKLFF.

The V call is TRBV28, the J call TRBJ2-3; D unresolved. In germline, CDR1 is MDHEN, CDR2 SYDVKM. CDR3 length: 13 amino acids. Trimming took 6 bases from V and 1 from J, leaving 8 bases between them. The CDR3 coding sequence is TGTGCCAGCAGAGGCGGAGGCACAGATACGCAGTATTTT. This translates into CASRGGGTDTQYF.

The rearrangement uses TRBV5-1 and TRBJ1-3, with 9 nucleotides matching TRBD1. Germline loops: CDR1 SGHRS, CDR2 YFSETQ. Losses at the gene ends were 5 bases for V and 0 bases for J; bases not matched to a gene: 9. The CDR3 totals 17 residues. The CDR3 nucleotides read TGCGCCAGCAGTCGGCTAGGACAGGGGCCCTCTGGAAACACCATATATTTT. It is translated as CASSRLGQGPSGNTIYF.

This chain uses TRBV18 with TRBJ1-1, with D hard to call. This CDR3 contains 14 residues. The germline V and J ends were trimmed by 3 bases and 2 bases, with 10 bases remaining between them. CDR1 and CDR2 from the germline V gene are KGHSH and LQKENI. The CDR3 nucleotides are TGTGCCAGCTCACCTTTCCCGTATAACACTGAAGCTTTCTTT. This codes for CASSPFPYNTEAFF.

V and J are TRBV3-1 (or the pseudogene TRBV3-2) and TRBJ1-4, with 8 bases identical to TRBD1. Germline V gives CDR1 LGHDT, CDR2 YNNKEL (reference sequence). V gave up 0 bases and J gave up 6 bases; unmatched junction bases: 15. The CDR3 sequence is 19 residues long. The CDR3 DNA sequence: TGTGCCAGCAGCCAAGATCTTGGGGTCGCCAGGGGGCTCGATGAAAAACTGTTTTTT. Translated, it gives CASSQDLGVARGLDEKLFF.

V usage is TRBV9 and J usage is TRBJ2-5; 7 bases fit TRBD2. The CDR3 runs to 15 residues. Germline CDR1 reads SGDLS; CDR2 reads YYNGEE. Trimming cost V 0 bases and J 5 bases; bases outside gene matches: 7. The CDR3, as DNA: TGTGCCAGCAGCGTAGCGGCTAGCGGAGGGGAGACCCAGTACTTC. Encoded protein: CASSVAASGGETQYF.

The chain links TRBV6-5 to TRBJ1-5; a weak D match, TRBD1 (5 bases). The CDR3 is 13 residues long. Germline assignment: CDR1 MNHEY and CDR2 SVGAGI. V gave up 0 bases and J gave up 15 bases, with 15 bases separating them. CDR3 sequence: CASSYSISFDRHF. Written as DNA, the CDR3 is TGTGCCAGCAGTTACTCGATTTCCTTTGACAGGCATTTT.